The 21 T cell receptor beta chains reported below all come from one sample, sequenced in a study of tumor and adjacent non-tumor tissue in lung cancer. Three rounds of nested PCR, following a modified ARM-PCR protocol, produced the TCRbeta library. TCRdb called the multiplex PCR reads again in MiXCR, with one record for every CDR3 protein. The sample lists over 85,000 distinct CDR3 sequences, about 80% occurring once. RNA was extracted from bulk tissue without any cell sorting. Sequencing was performed on lung tumor tissue. These receptors were collected from a man aged 70 or older with non-small cell lung cancer.

The V call is TRBV29-1, the J call TRBJ2-4; D is uncertain. The CDR3 covers 11 residues. The germline CDR1 and CDR2 sequences are SQVTM and ANQGSEA. The CDR3 DNA follows: TGCGGCATTGAATGGGGAAACATTCAGTACTTC. Its protein product is CGIEWGNIQYF.

This chain connects TRBV29-1 to TRBJ1-5; maybe TRBD1 (5 bases). This CDR3 has 14 residues. CDR1 is SQVTM, CDR2 ANQGSEA, per germline. V was clipped by 6 bases and J by 11 bases, with 23 bases between them. CDR3 bases: TGCAGCGTGATGCTTTGGGGAGGGGAACAGTCCCAGCATTTT. Its translation: CSVMLWGGEQSQHF.

The table lists this clonotype with many counts. V usage is TRBV29-1 and J usage is TRBJ1-1; no clear D gene. Per germline, CDR1 SQVTM and CDR2 ANQGSEA. This CDR3 spans 13 amino acids. Trimming removed 4 bases at V and 0 bases at J, with 9 bases between. CDR3 DNA: TGCAGCGTTGTTATCCAGATGAACACTGAAGCTTTCTTT. It translates to CSVVIQMNTEAFF.

The rearrangement links TRBV11-2 to TRBJ2-2, with 7 nucleotides matching TRBD2. The germline CDR1 and CDR2 sequences are SGHAT and FQNNGV. The CDR3 runs to 15 residues. The V segment lost 5 bases and the J segment 9 bases; nucleotides outside the gene matches: 12. This CDR3 reads CASSPLVGGDRELFF. CDR3 nucleotides: TGTGCCAGCAGCCCCCTAGTGGGGGGGGACCGGGAGCTGTTTTTT.

CDR3 sequence reads: CASTYSKVQSDTQYF. As DNA, the CDR3 is TGTGCCAGTACTTACTCGAAGGTTCAATCAGATACGCAGTATTTT. The chain links TRBV6-5 to TRBJ2-3; no clear D. The V gene's germline CDR1 is MNHEY and CDR2 SVGAGI. The CDR3 consists of 15 residues. Trimming removed 9 bases from V and 4 bases from J, with 20 bases in between.

This clonotype was detected many times. The V gene is TRBV20-1, the J gene TRBJ1-3; D gene unclear. The CDR3 is 15 amino acids. Between the trimmed V and J ends, which lost 5 bases and 0 bases, there was a span of 14 bases. The germline V gene encodes CDR1 DFQATT and CDR2 SNEGSKA (reference sequence). This chain's CDR3 is CSASLGPSSGNTIYF. Here the CDR3 DNA reads TGCAGTGCTTCCCTTGGACCGAGCTCTGGAAACACCATATATTTT.

Of note for this clonotype: At one of its ends the junction is not consistent with the germline gene, which may arise from a read error. The genes are TRBV6-5 and TRBJ2-1, with 8 positions matching TRBD2. Germline V gene sequence: CDR1 MNHEY, CDR2 SVGAGI. This CDR3 spans 14 amino acids. The CDR3: CVSSIRTSINEQFF. DNA of the CDR3: TGTGTCAGCAGTATCCGGACTAGCATCAATGAGCAGTTCTTC.

The chain links TRBV24-1 to TRBJ2-3; maybe TRBD2 (5 bases). V was shortened by 3 bases and J by 12 bases, with 24 bases between the two germline ends. This CDR3 has 16 residues. Germline V CDR1 and CDR2: KGHDR, SFDVKD. DNA for the CDR3: TGTGCCACCAGTGATCCCGGGTTTCCTAGCACAGATATTCAGTATTTT. Translation gives CATSDPGFPSTDIQYF.

Comments on this clonotype: Its ends do not fully match the called genes, so a read error is possible. This chain joins TRBV11-2 and TRBJ1-1; the D is unclear. Germline CDR1 SGHAT, CDR2 FQNNGV. CDR3 length: 16 residues. CDR3 in DNA: TGTGTCAGCAGCTCAGCGGAGATGGTGATGAACACTGAAGCTTTCTTT. Its translation is CVSSSAEMVMNTEAFF.

Concerning this clonotype itself: No conserved phenylalanine or tryptophan is present at the end of the CDR3, so a read error is the likely explanation. The chain carries TRBV11-2 and TRBJ2-2, with 10 bases matching TRBD2. CDR3 length equals 15 residues. V gave up 5 bases and J gave up 7 bases; unmatched junction bases: 7. Germline assignment: CDR1 SGHAT and CDR2 FQNNGV. The CDR3 nucleotides read TGTGCCAGCAGCCCCCTAGCGGGGGTGATCGGGGAGCTGTTTTCT. Translated, it gives CASSPLAGVIGELFS.

The chain combines TRBV5-6 with TRBJ2-1, with a weak D call TRBD1 (7 bases). Germline assignment: CDR1 SGHDT and CDR2 YYEEEE. Trimming stripped 2 bases from V and 13 bases from J, with 25 bases between. The CDR3 extends over 16 amino acids. The CDR3 is CASSFVQGRGRNRQFF. The CDR3 coding sequence is TGTGCCAGCAGCTTTGTCCAGGGCAGGGGGAGGAATCGACAGTTCTTC.

In this sample, this clonotype turned up many times. The rearrangement links TRBV4-1 to TRBJ2-2; the match to TRBD1 covers 8 bases. Germline V CDR1 and CDR2: MGHRA, YSYEKL. Germline trimming cut 4 bases from V and 5 bases from J; bases unmatched to any gene: 12. There are 17 residues in the CDR3. CDR3 protein: CASSRTTGVLGTGELFF. CDR3 sequence (DNA): TGCGCCAGCAGCCGCACGACAGGGGTACTTGGGACCGGGGAGCTGTTTTTT.

The gene calls are TRBV5-4 and TRBJ2-2; 10 bases are a match to TRBD1. Losses at the gene ends were 7 bases for V and 5 bases for J; bases not matched to a gene: 8. The germline CDR1 and CDR2 sequences are SGHNT and YYREEE (reference sequence). The CDR3 sequence is 15 residues long. The CDR3 loop reads CASGGSGQGTGELFF. In nucleotides, the CDR3 is TGTGCCAGCGGGGGTTCGGGACAGGGGACCGGGGAGCTGTTTTTT. Variable domain in full (rest from reference TRBV5-4 and TRBJ2-2): ETGVTQSPTHLIKTRGQQVTLRCSSQSGHNTVSWYQQALGQGPQFIFQYYREEENGRGNFPPRFSGLQFPNYSSELNVNALELDDSALYLCASGGSGQGTGELFFGEGSRLTVL.

A single count supports this clonotype. At one of its ends the junction is not consistent with the germline gene, which may arise from a read error. The chain uses TRBV5-4 and TRBJ2-1, with a weak D call TRBD2 (5 bases). Germline V lookup: CDR1 SGHNT, CDR2 YYREEE (reference sequence). The CDR3 is 13 residues long. The CDR3 protein is CASSLNRGNEQLF. Written as DNA, the CDR3 is TGTGCCAGCAGCTTGAATCGAGGGAATGAGCAATTATTC.

Points on this clonotype: Because the CDR3 is missing its conserved closing phenylalanine or tryptophan, this is likely a read error. V gene TRBV13 combines with J gene TRBJ2-7, with unresolved D. Germline V gene data show CDR1 as PRHDT and CDR2 as FYEKMQ (reference sequence). The CDR3 runs to 13 residues. This chain's CDR3 is CANSSTTGDEQYI. For the CDR3, the DNA is TGTGCCAACAGCTCAACCACTGGGGACGAGCAGTACATC.

This clonotype was counted ten times or more. This chain connects TRBV28 to TRBJ1-2, with a tentative D call TRBD1 (6 bases). There are 16 residues in the CDR3. Per germline, CDR1 MDHEN and CDR2 SYDVKM. V was clipped by 5 bases and J by 1 base, with 17 bases between them. This CDR3 reads CASSPDTGFHNYGYTF. CDR3 DNA: TGTGCCAGCAGTCCGGATACAGGGTTTCATAACTATGGCTACACCTTC.

The sample holds one count of this clonotype. The conserved phenylalanine or tryptophan normally closing the CDR3 is absent here, so this likely arose from a read error. The chain couples TRBV4-1 to TRBJ2-7, with a tentative D call TRBD2 (5 bases). This CDR3 contains 14 residues. Per germline, CDR1 MGHRA and CDR2 YSYEKL. The CDR3, as DNA: TGCACCAGCAGCCAAGTTAGAGGGTTGGACGAGCAGTACCTC. It yields the protein CTSSQVRGLDEQYL.

The CDR3 protein is CVSSSTMGDEQYF. For the CDR3, the DNA is TGTGTCAGTAGCTCAACTATGGGGGACGAGCAGTACTTC. The rearrangement joins TRBV13 to TRBJ2-7; D possibly uses TRBD1 or TRBD2 (5 bases each). CDR3 length equals 13 residues. In germline, CDR1 is PRHDT, CDR2 FYEKMQ (reference sequence).

In regard to this clonotype: Germline is not matched at one junction end, which may reflect a read error. The DNA for the CDR3 is TGCGCCAGGAGTGAGTCGAGCTGGAGGCAGGCTAACTTC. This gives the protein CARSESSWRQANF. The chain carries TRBV10-2 and TRBJ1-2; no definite D call. The CDR3 spans 13 residues. In germline, CDR1 is WSHSY, CDR2 SAAADI.

The chain joins TRBV7-9 to TRBJ1-5; D remains unclear. CDR1 and CDR2 (germline): SEHNR, FQNEAQ (reference sequence). The CDR3 loop spans 13 amino acids. V shed 4 bases and J shed 2 bases, with 6 bases lying between them. The CDR3 sequence: CASSCEGNQPQHF. The DNA of the CDR3 is TGTGCCAGCAGCTGTGAGGGCAATCAGCCCCAGCATTTT.

Remarks on this clonotype: Here the CDR3 omits its conserved ending phenylalanine or tryptophan, so a read error is the likely source. V is TRBV6-5 and J is TRBJ1-5, with D tentatively TRBD1 (5 bases). V lost 6 bases and J lost 7, with 13 bases in between. Germline values: CDR1 MNHEY, CDR2 SVGAGI. The CDR3 spans 13 residues. The CDR3 nucleotides are TGTGCCAGCAGGGGCAGGGCTGGGCAGCCCCAGCATCTT. It is translated as CASRGRAGQPQHL.